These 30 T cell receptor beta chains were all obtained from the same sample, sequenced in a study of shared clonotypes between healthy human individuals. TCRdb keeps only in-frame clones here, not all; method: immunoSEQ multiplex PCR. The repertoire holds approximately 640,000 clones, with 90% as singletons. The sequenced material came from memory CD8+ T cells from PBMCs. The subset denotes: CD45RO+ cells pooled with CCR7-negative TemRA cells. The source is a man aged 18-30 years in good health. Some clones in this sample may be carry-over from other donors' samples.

CDR3: CASSEWGGSNTGELFF. CDR3 sequence (DNA): TGTGCCAGCAGTGAATGGGGAGGTTCAAACACCGGGGAGCTGTTTTTT. The chain joins TRBV6-1 to TRBJ2-2; tentative D call: TRBD2 (6 bases). Germline V gene lookup returns CDR1 MNHNS and CDR2 SASEGT. The CDR3 has 16 residues. Deletions cut 2 bases from V and 2 bases from J, with 12 bases between.

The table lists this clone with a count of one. The CDR3 DNA is TGTGCCAGCAGTTCTAACGAGAAGGGTCTCCGGTGGCCCCAGCATTTT. It is translated as CASSSNEKGLRWPQHF. This chain links TRBV27 with TRBJ1-5; D unresolved. In germline, CDR1 is MNHEY, CDR2 SMNVEV (reference sequence). CDR3 length: 16 residues. The V and J ends lost 4 bases and 9 bases respectively, with 22 bases between them.

This CDR3 is CASSHQGYQETQYF. CDR3 bases: TGTGCCAGCAGCCACCAGGGCTACCAAGAGACCCAGTACTTC. The chain carries TRBV14 and TRBJ2-5, with TRBD1 as a possible D gene (5 bases). Trimming cost V 3 bases and J 0 bases, with 8 bases left between them. CDR1 is SGHDN and CDR2 is FVKESK in the germline V gene. The length of the CDR3 is 14 residues.

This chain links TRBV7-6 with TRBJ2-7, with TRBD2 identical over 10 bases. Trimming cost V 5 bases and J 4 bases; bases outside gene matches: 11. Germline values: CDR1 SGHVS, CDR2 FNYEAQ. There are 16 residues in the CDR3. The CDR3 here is CASSPGEREGRYEQYF. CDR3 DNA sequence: TGTGCCAGCAGCCCGGGAGAGCGGGAGGGCCGGTACGAGCAGTACTTC.

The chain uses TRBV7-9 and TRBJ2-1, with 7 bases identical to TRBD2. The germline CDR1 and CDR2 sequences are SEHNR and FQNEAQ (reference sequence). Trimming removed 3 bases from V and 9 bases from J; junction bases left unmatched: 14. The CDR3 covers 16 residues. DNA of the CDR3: TGTGCCAGCAGCTTGGGCCTAGAGACCCGCGGGGGTGAGCAGTTCTTC. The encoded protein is CASSLGLETRGGEQFF.

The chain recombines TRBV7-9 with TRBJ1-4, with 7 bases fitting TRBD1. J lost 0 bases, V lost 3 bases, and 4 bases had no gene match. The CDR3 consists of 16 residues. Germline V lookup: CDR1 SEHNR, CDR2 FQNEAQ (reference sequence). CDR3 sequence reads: CASSFPGTATNEKLFF. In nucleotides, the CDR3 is TGTGCCAGCAGCTTTCCCGGGACAGCAACTAATGAAAAACTGTTTTTT.

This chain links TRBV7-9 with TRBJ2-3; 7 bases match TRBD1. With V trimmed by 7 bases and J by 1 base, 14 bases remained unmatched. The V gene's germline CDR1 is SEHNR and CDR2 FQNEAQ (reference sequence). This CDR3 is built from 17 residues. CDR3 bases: TGTGCCAGCACCAATCCCCAGGCAGGGGGTGGCACAGATACGCAGTATTTT. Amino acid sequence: CASTNPQAGGGTDTQYF.

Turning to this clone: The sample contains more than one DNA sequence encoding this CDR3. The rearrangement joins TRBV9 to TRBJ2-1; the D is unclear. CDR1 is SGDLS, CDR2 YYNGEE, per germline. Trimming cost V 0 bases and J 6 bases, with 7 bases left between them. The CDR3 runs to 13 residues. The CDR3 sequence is CASSVGGANEQFF. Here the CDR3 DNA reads TGTGCCAGCAGCGTAGGGGGTGCCAATGAGCAGTTCTTC.

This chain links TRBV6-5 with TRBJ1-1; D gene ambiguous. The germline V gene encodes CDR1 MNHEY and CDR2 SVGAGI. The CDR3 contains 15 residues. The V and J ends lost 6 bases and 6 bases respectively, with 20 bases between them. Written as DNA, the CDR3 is TGTGCCAGCAGACCCGACGGCCTTGAGGTTCCTGAAGCTTTCTTT. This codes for CASRPDGLEVPEAFF.

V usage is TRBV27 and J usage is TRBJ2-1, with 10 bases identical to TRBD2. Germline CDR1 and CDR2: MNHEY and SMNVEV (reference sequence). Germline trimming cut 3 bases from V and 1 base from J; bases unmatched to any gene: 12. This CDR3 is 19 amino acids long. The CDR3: CASSFPRTSGRSSYNEQFF. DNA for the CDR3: TGTGCCAGCAGTTTTCCCCGGACTAGCGGCCGTTCTTCCTACAATGAGCAGTTCTTC.

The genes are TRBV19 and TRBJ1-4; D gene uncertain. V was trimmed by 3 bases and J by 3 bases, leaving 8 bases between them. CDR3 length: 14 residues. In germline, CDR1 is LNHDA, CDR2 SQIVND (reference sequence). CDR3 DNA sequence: TGTGCCAGTAGTATTTTCGGATCTAATGAAAAACTGTTTTTT. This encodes CASSIFGSNEKLFF. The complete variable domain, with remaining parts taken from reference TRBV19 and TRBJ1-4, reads DGGITQSPKYLFRKEGQNVTLSCEQNLNHDAMYWYRQDPGQGLRLIYYSQIVNDFQKGDIAEGYSVSREKKESFPLTVTSAQKNPTAFYLCASSIFGSNEKLFFGSGTQLSVL.

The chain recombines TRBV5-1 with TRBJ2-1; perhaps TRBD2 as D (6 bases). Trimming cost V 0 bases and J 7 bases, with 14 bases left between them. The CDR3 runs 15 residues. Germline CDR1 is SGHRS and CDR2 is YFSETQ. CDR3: CASSLGPPAGNEQFF. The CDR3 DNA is TGCGCCAGCAGCTTGGGCCCCCCCGCGGGAAATGAGCAGTTCTTC. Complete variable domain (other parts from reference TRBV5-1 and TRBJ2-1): KAGVTQTPRYLIKTRGQQVTLSCSPISGHRSVSWYQQTPGQGLQFLFEYFSETQRNKGNFPGRFSGRQFSNSRSEMNVSTLELGDSALYLCASSLGPPAGNEQFFGPGTRLTVL.

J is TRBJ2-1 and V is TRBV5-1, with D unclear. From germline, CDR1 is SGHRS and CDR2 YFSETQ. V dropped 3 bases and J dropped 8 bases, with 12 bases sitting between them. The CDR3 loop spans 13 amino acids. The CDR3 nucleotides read TGCGCCAGCAGCTCCGCTAGGTCAGATGAGCAGTTCTTC. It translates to CASSSARSDEQFF.

As DNA, the CDR3 is TGTGCCAGCAAGCCCGGGAGGGGCGACTATGGCTACACCTTC. It specifies CASKPGRGDYGYTF. V gene TRBV27 combines with J gene TRBJ1-2, with D possibly matching TRBD1 (5 bases). V was clipped by 7 bases and J by 3 bases, with 15 bases between them. Germline V gene lookup returns CDR1 MNHEY and CDR2 SMNVEV (reference sequence). The CDR3 has 14 residues.

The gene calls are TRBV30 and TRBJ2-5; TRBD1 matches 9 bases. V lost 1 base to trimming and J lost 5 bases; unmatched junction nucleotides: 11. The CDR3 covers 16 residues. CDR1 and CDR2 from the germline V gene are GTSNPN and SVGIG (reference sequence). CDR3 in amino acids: CAWSGPGQGVRETQYF. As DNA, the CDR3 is TGTGCCTGGAGTGGCCCGGGACAGGGTGTCCGGGAGACCCAGTACTTC.

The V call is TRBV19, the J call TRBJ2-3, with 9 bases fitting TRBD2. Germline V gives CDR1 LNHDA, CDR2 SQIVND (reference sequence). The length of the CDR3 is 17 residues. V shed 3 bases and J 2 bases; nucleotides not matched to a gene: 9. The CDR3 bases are TGTGCCAGTAGTATCCCGCTAGCGGGACCGTACACAGATACGCAGTATTTT. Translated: CASSIPLAGPYTDTQYF.

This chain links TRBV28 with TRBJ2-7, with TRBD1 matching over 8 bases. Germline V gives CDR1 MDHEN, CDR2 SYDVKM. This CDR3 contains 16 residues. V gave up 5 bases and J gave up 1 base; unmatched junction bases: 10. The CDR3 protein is CASSAGTGLKSYEQYF. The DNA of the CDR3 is TGTGCCAGCAGTGCCGGGACAGGTCTCAAATCCTACGAGCAGTACTTC.

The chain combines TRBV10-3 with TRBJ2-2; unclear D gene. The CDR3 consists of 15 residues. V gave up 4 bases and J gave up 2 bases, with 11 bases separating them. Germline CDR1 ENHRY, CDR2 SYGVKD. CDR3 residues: CAISVRQINTGELFF. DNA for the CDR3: TGTGCCATCAGTGTACGCCAGATTAACACCGGGGAGCTGTTTTTT.

The CDR3 region has the DNA TGTGCCAGCAGTTTTTGGGACAGGGGTCCCTACGAGCAGTACTTC. Protein sequence: CASSFWDRGPYEQYF. V gene TRBV28 combines with J gene TRBJ2-7; 10 bases map to TRBD1. J lost 2 bases, V lost 3 bases, and 4 bases had no gene match. The CDR3 consists of 15 residues. Germline V gene lookup returns CDR1 MDHEN and CDR2 SYDVKM.

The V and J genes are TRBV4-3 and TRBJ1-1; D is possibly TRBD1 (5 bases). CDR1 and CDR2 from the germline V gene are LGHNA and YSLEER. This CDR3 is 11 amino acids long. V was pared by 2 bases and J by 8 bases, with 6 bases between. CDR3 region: CASSQRGEAFF. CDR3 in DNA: TGCGCCAGCAGCCAAAGGGGAGAAGCTTTCTTT.

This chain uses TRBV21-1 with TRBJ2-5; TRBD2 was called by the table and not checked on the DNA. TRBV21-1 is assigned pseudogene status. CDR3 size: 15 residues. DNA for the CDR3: TGTGCCAGCAGCAATACAAGCGGAGGAGAAGAGACCCAGTACTTC. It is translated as CASSNTSGGEETQYF.

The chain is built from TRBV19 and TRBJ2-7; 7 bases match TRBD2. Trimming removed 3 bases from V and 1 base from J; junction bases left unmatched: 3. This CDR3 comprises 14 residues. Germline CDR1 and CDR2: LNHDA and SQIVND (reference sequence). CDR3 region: CASSIQRGSYEQYF. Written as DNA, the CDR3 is TGTGCCAGTAGTATCCAGCGGGGATCCTACGAGCAGTACTTC.

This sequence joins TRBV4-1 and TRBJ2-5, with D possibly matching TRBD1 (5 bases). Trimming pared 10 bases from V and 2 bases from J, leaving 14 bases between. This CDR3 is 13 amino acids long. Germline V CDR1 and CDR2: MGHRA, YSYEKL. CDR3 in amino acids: CATQSDSQETQYF. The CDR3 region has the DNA TGCGCCACCCAATCAGACAGTCAAGAGACCCAGTACTTC.

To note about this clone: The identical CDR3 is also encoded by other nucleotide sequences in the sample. CDR3 nucleotide sequence: TGCAGCGCGGAGGGGGAGGGCGAAAAACTGTTTTTT. Protein: CSAEGEGEKLFF. The V and J genes are TRBV29-1 and TRBJ1-4, with TRBD1 as a possible D gene (6 bases). Germline loops: CDR1 SQVTM, CDR2 ANQGSEA. The CDR3 loop spans 12 amino acids. With 7 bases removed from V and 8 bases from J, the gap between germline ends came to 14 bases. Together with reference TRBV29-1 and TRBJ1-4, the CDR3 gives the full variable domain: SAVISQKPSRDICQRGTSLTIQCQVDSQVTMMFWYRQQPGQSLTLIATANQGSEATYESGFVIDKFPISRPNLTFSTLTVSNMSPEDSSIYLCSAEGEGEKLFFGSGTQLSVL.

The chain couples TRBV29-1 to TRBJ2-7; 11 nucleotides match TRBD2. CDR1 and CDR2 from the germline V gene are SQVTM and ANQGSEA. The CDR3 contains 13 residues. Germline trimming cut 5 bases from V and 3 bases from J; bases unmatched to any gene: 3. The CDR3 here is CSVSGTSGYEQYF. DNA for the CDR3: TGCAGCGTTTCCGGGACTAGCGGCTACGAGCAGTACTTC.

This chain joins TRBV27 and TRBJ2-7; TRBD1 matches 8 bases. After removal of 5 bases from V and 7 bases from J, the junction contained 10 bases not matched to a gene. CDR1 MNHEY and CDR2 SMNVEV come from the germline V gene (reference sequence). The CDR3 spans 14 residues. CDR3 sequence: CASSPRQGMREQYF. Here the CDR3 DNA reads TGTGCCAGCAGTCCGCGACAGGGGATGAGAGAGCAGTACTTC.

The CDR3 coding sequence is TGTGCCAGCACGAGAGGGGACGAGTCCTACGAGCAGTACTTC. Amino acid sequence: CASTRGDESYEQYF. The chain is built from TRBV9 and TRBJ2-7, with D perhaps matching TRBD1 or TRBD2 (5 bases each). CDR3 length: 14 residues. Trimming removed 6 bases at V and 1 base at J, with 14 bases between. The V gene's germline CDR1 is SGDLS and CDR2 YYNGEE.

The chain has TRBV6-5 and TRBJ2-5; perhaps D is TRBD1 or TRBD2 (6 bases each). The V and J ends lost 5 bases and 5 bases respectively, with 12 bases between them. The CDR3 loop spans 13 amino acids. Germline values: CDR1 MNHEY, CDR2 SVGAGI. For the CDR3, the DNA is TGTGCCAGCAGTGCGGGACAAGATGAGACCCAGTACTTC. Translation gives CASSAGQDETQYF.

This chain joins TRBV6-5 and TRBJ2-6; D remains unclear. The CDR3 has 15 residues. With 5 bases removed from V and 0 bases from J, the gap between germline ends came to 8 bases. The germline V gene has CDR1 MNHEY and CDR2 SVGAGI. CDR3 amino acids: CASSTTISGANVLTF. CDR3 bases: TGTGCCAGCAGTACGACGATCTCTGGGGCCAACGTCCTGACTTTC.

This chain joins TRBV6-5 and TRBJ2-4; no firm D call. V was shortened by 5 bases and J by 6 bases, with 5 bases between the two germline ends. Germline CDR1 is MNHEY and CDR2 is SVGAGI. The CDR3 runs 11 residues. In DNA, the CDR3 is TGTGCCAGCAGTAAGGGAAACATTCAGTACTTC. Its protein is CASSKGNIQYF.